A selection of T cell receptor beta chains follows, all from one sample in a study of blood T cell repertoires in COVID-19. Here immunoSEQ multiplex PCR was the method, and the copy in TCRdb shows in-frame clones only, minus some. The sample carries 120,000 to 150,000 clones, over 80% recorded once. Specimen: PBMCs or T cells enriched from blood (not recorded which). These receptors all stem from a woman between 50 and 59 years old who had been exposed to COVID-19. CDR3s include the opening cysteine and the closing phenylalanine or tryptophan. D genes are given only for firm matches. Clone size, where shown, is once, few, many, or a class for clones that have expanded.

d_gene,v_gene,j_gene,abundance,CDR3nt,CDR3aa
NA,TRBV5-1,TRBJ2-7,once,TGCGCCAGCAGCCCCGGTCTTTCTTTTACCTACGAGCAGTACTTC,CASSPGLSFTYEQYF
NA,TRBV21-1,TRBJ2-2,NA,TGTGCCGGGGGACTAGCGGGAGTTACCACCGGGGAGCTGTTTTTT,CAGGLAGVTTGELFF
TRBD1,TRBV6-5,TRBJ1-1,NA,TGTGCCAGCAGGGAGACAGGGGGTGCTGAAGCTTTCTTT,CASRETGGAEAFF
NA,TRBV18,TRBJ1-1,once,TGTGCCAGCTCCCACAAAGAGGCGGTGAACACTGAAGCTTTCTTT,CASSHKEAVNTEAFF
NA,TRBV5-1,TRBJ1-6,few,TGCGCCAAAAGGACAGCGCTATATAATTCACCCCTCCACTTT,CAKRTALYNSPLHF
NA,TRBV7-5,TRBJ2-7,NA,TGTGCCAGAAGCTTCGCGGGAGAGCAGTACTTC,CARSFAGEQYF
TRBD2,TRBV5-4,TRBJ2-3,NA,TGTGCCAGCAGCCTGGTAGGTCGGGGGGGCTTAAATACGCAGTATTTT,CASSLVGRGGLNTQYF
NA,TRBV11-2,TRBJ2-3,NA,TGTGCCAGCAGCTACACTAGCTTCGGCACAGATACGCAGTATTTT,CASSYTSFGTDTQYF
NA,TRBV27,TRBJ1-5,NA,TGTGCCAGCAGTTTAGGGGGTGTAGGGGGTCAGCCCCAGCATTTT,CASSLGGVGGQPQHF
TRBD1,TRBV12-3/TRBV12-4,TRBJ2-7,NA,TGTGCCAGCAGATGGGGCAGGGGGCTCGAGCAGTACTTC,CASRWGRGLEQYF
NA,TRBV9,TRBJ1-1,NA,TGTGCCAGCAGCGTCCTCTCTGGCGGGTGGGCCACTGAAGCTTTCTTT,CASSVLSGGWATEAFF
TRBD2,TRBV9,TRBJ2-1,NA,TGTGCCAGCAGCACCAGACTAGCGAGTAATAAAAATGAGCAGTTCTTC,CASSTRLASNKNEQFF
TRBD1,TRBV7-9,TRBJ2-1,NA,TGTGCCAGCAGCCCGAGGGACAGGTCCTTTGAGCAGTTCTTC,CASSPRDRSFEQFF
NA,TRBV4-3,TRBJ2-7,NA,TGCGCCAGCAGCCAAGAAATAGCGGAGGCCTACGAGCAGTACTTC,CASSQEIAEAYEQYF
NA,TRBV6-1,TRBJ1-2,once,TGTGCCAGCAGTGAAACTACAGGGTTCCTATTTGGCTACACCTTC,CASSETTGFLFGYTF
NA,TRBV7-9,TRBJ1-5,NA,TGTGCCAGCAGCCAAACGTATCGGGAGGAGGGAAGCAATCAGCCCCAGCATTTT,CASSQTYREEGSNQPQHF
TRBD1,TRBV15,TRBJ1-2,NA,TGTGCCACCAGCAGGGACAGGCCCGAGGAGGGCTACACCTTC,CATSRDRPEEGYTF
TRBD1,TRBV29-1,TRBJ1-1,NA,TGCAGCGCCAGACAGGGCCAGAACACTGAAGCTTTCTTT,CSARQGQNTEAFF
NA,TRBV6-5,TRBJ1-1,NA,TGTGCCAGCAGACCCCCGGGGACTCTCGAAGCTTTCTTT,CASRPPGTLEAFF
TRBD2,TRBV19,TRBJ2-5,NA,TGTGCCAGTGGGTCTAGCGGTCGAGAAGAGACCCAGTACTTC,CASGSSGREETQYF
NA,TRBV6-2/TRBV6-3,TRBJ1-1,NA,TGTGCCAGCAGCCCTAACATTTACGGACAAAACACTGAAGCTTTCTTT,CASSPNIYGQNTEAFF
NA,TRBV11-3,TRBJ2-6,NA,TGTGCCAGCAGCTCAAGCGGGACAGGCTACTCTGGGGCCAACGTCCTGACTTTC,CASSSSGTGYSGANVLTF
NA,TRBV24-1,TRBJ2-7,NA,TGTGCCACCAACCAACACGAGGTCTACGAGCAGTACTTC,CATNQHEVYEQYF